The 24 T cell receptor beta chains below come from one sample, sequenced in a study of blood T cells in healthy people across ages. For the second PCR, which ran for roughly 6 to 11 cycles, a sample-barcoded 5' primer and a J-beta primer mix were used. Each CDR3 protein gets one entry after TCRdb re-called the 5' RACE reads with MiXCR. The profile shows 890,000 or so distinct CDR3 sequences, 62% of them singletons. The source material was blood. These receptors all come from a man in his thirties or forties in good health.

This clonotype was seen more than once but under ten times. The chain joins TRBV2 to TRBJ1-2, with D hard to call. The CDR3 extends over 13 amino acids. Trimming pared 3 bases from V and 2 bases from J, leaving 7 bases between. Germline lookup yields CDR1 SNHLY and CDR2 FYNNEI. CDR3 amino acids: CASSESRNYGYTF. CDR3 DNA sequence: TGTGCCAGCAGTGAGTCCAGAAACTATGGCTACACCTTC.

This clonotype was picked up one time. This chain joins TRBV9 and TRBJ2-3; 8 nucleotides align to TRBD1. Per the germline V gene, CDR1 is SGDLS and CDR2 is YYNGEE. The CDR3 sequence is 14 residues long. J was trimmed by 3 bases and V by 4 bases; bases with no gene match: 4. The CDR3: CASSSNRGTDTQYF. The CDR3 DNA sequence: TGTGCCAGCAGCTCAAACAGGGGGACAGATACGCAGTATTTT.

This clonotype was found a few times. V usage is TRBV12-3 or TRBV12-4 and J usage is TRBJ2-5; 8 bases are shared with TRBD1. The DNA end is more similar to TRBJ2-7, so the J call may be wrong. The CDR3 is made up of 13 amino acids. CDR3 sequence reads: CASSLWTGHEQYF. In DNA, the CDR3 is TGTGCCAGCAGTTTATGGACAGGGCACGAGCAGTACTTC.

The chain joins TRBV4-2 to TRBJ2-1, with a tentative D call TRBD2 (6 bases). This CDR3 comprises 12 residues. The germline CDR1 and CDR2 sequences are LGHNA and YNFKEQ. The V end lost 3 bases, the J end lost 10 bases, and 10 bases lay between the germline ends. CDR3 region: CASSQWGVEQFF. The CDR3 DNA follows: TGTGCCAGCAGCCAGTGGGGGGTGGAGCAGTTCTTC.

V gene TRBV9 combines with J gene TRBJ1-2; 7 bases agree with TRBD1. Germline V gene data show CDR1 as SGDLS and CDR2 as YYNGEE. The CDR3 extends over 14 amino acids. The V segment lost 1 base and the J segment 0 bases; nucleotides outside the gene matches: 0. The CDR3 DNA sequence: TGTGCCAGCAGCGTACAGGGGGCTAACTATGGCTACACCTTC. Translating gives CASSVQGANYGYTF. The variable domain in full, with the rest retrieved from reference TRBV9 and TRBJ1-2, is DSGVTQTPKHLITATGQRVTLRCSPRSGDLSVYWYQQSLDQGLQFLIQYYNGEERAKGNILERFSAQQFPDLHSELNLSSLELGDSALYFCASSVQGANYGYTFGSGTRLTVV.

The rearrangement joins TRBV6-2 or TRBV6-3 to TRBJ2-4, with D maybe TRBD1 (6 bases). With the DNA end fitting TRBJ2-7 better, the J assignment may be wrong. The CDR3 runs to 15 residues. The V gene's germline CDR1 is MNHEY and CDR2 SVGEGT. The CDR3 coding sequence is TGTGCCAGCACCGAACCGGGACACAGGCCCTACGAGCAGTACTTC. Its translation: CASTEPGHRPYEQYF.

The V gene is TRBV15, the J gene TRBJ1-2; D call uncertain. V was clipped by 4 bases and J by 12 bases, with 27 bases between them. The germline CDR1 and CDR2 sequences are LNHNV and YYDKDF (reference sequence). The CDR3 is made up of 16 amino acids. The CDR3: CATSNAPSTSITGHTF. CDR3 DNA: TGTGCCACCAGCAACGCTCCATCCACCTCTATCACCGGCCACACCTTC.

The V call is TRBV20-1, the J call TRBJ2-4; tentatively, D is TRBD1 or TRBD2 (6 bases each). Trimming stripped 4 bases from V and 1 base from J, with 14 bases between. The germline gives CDR1 DFQATT, CDR2 SNEGSKA (reference sequence). This CDR3 spans 15 amino acids. CDR3 sequence reads: CSANRGGPAKNIQYF. DNA of the CDR3: TGCAGTGCTAACCGAGGGGGGCCTGCCAAAAACATTCAGTACTTC.

V and J are TRBV6-1 and TRBJ1-2; D remains ambiguous. V lost 4 bases and J lost 5, with 11 bases in between. The CDR3 length is 13 residues. Looked up from germline, CDR1 is MNHNS and CDR2 is SASEGT. This CDR3 is CASSGEGGYGYTF. The CDR3 DNA reads as TGTGCCAGCAGTGGAGAGGGAGGGTATGGCTACACCTTC.

This clonotype was counted only a few times. The chain has TRBV5-1 and TRBJ1-1, with TRBD1 identical over 12 bases. Germline values: CDR1 SGHRS, CDR2 YFSETQ. The length of the CDR3 is 17 residues. Trimming cost V 4 bases and J 0 bases; bases outside gene matches: 7. CDR3 residues: CASSRGDRGLVNTEAFF. The CDR3 nucleotides are TGCGCCAGCAGCCGGGGGGACAGGGGGCTTGTGAACACTGAAGCTTTCTTT. Using reference TRBV5-1 and TRBJ1-1 for the parts outside the CDR3, the full variable domain is KAGVTQTPRYLIKTRGQQVTLSCSPISGHRSVSWYQQTPGQGLQFLFEYFSETQRNKGNFPGRFSGRQFSNSRSEMNVSTLELGDSALYLCASSRGDRGLVNTEAFFGQGTRLTVV.

The chain links TRBV4-2 to TRBJ2-3, with 8 bases matching TRBD2. J lost 2 bases, V lost 3 bases, and 10 bases had no gene match. Germline V gives CDR1 LGHNA, CDR2 YNFKEQ. There are 17 residues in the CDR3. Written as DNA, the CDR3 is TGTGCCAGCAGCCATAAAGGAACTAGCGGTTACACAGATACGCAGTATTTT. Amino acids: CASSHKGTSGYTDTQYF.

The chain employs TRBV7-2 and TRBJ1-4; no reliable D call. Trimming removed 2 bases from V and 0 bases from J, with 7 bases in between. CDR1 and CDR2 from the germline V gene are SGHTA and FQGNSA. The CDR3 has 15 amino acids. The CDR3 region is CASSLTQSTNEKLFF. The CDR3 DNA sequence: TGTGCCAGCAGCTTAACTCAGTCAACTAATGAAAAACTGTTTTTT.

There are a few counts of this clonotype. The CDR3 loop reads CSARDWASGGFGGETQYF. CDR3 in DNA: TGCAGTGCTAGAGATTGGGCTAGCGGGGGTTTTGGGGGAGAGACCCAGTACTTC. The chain is built from TRBV20-1 and TRBJ2-5, with 10 nucleotides matching TRBD2. This CDR3 comprises 18 residues. Germline assignment: CDR1 DFQATT and CDR2 SNEGSKA (reference sequence). With V trimmed by 0 bases and J by 4 bases, 14 bases remained unmatched.

The chain carries TRBV9 and TRBJ2-3, with D possibly being TRBD2 (6 bases). The CDR3 is 16 amino acids. V was cut by 0 bases and J by 3 bases, with 14 bases left in between. CDR1 SGDLS and CDR2 YYNGEE come from the germline V gene. The CDR3 region is CASSVATGESTDTQYF. DNA for the CDR3: TGTGCCAGCAGCGTAGCTACGGGGGAGAGTACAGATACGCAGTATTTT.

The chain joins TRBV6-6 to TRBJ2-1; 9 bases are shared with TRBD1. The DNA end is more similar to TRBJ2-7, so the J call may be wrong. There are 14 residues in the CDR3. CDR1 MNHNY and CDR2 SVGAGI come from the germline V gene (reference sequence). CDR3 DNA sequence: TGTGCCAGCAGTGACAGGGGGGCCTCCTACGAGCAGTACTTC. It specifies CASSDRGASYEQYF.

This clonotype has only a few counts. J is TRBJ2-7 and V is TRBV6-6; D is perhaps TRBD1 or TRBD2 (5 bases each). CDR3 size: 17 residues. Trimming pared 2 bases from V and 1 base from J, leaving 18 bases between. In germline, CDR1 is MNHNY, CDR2 SVGAGI (reference sequence). The CDR3 region has the DNA TGTGCCAGCAGTTACCCCCTCGACGGTGGGGGATCCTACGAGCAGTACTTC. The encoded protein is CASSYPLDGGGSYEQYF.

The chain joins TRBV4-2 to TRBJ2-1, with 7 bases lining up with TRBD1. With 4 bases clipped from V and 4 bases from J, the junction kept 10 bases outside the gene matches. Germline V gives CDR1 LGHNA, CDR2 YNFKEQ. CDR3 length: 16 residues. In DNA form, the CDR3 reads TGTGCCAGCAGCCGGACAGGCCCCACCCCTTACAATGAGCAGTTCTTC. Amino acids: CASSRTGPTPYNEQFF.

V is TRBV12-3 or TRBV12-4 and J is TRBJ2-7, with a tentative D call TRBD1 (5 bases). This CDR3 has 17 residues. The V gene lost 3 bases and the J gene lost 1 base, with 19 bases spanning the gap. The CDR3 DNA reads TGTGCCAGCAGTTTCAGGGTTCAGGGTGATAAGTCCTACGAGCAGTACTTC. This codes for CASSFRVQGDKSYEQYF.

The chain uses TRBV23-1 and TRBJ2-3; tentatively, D is TRBD1 or TRBD2 (5 bases each). TRBV23-1 is filed as an ORF, its function uncertain. V was shortened by 7 bases and J by 5 bases, with 22 bases between the two germline ends. The CDR3 is made up of 16 amino acids. CDR3 bases: TGCGCCAGCACCATAGGTCGGGACCCCTCAATAGATACGCAGTATTTT. It is translated as CASTIGRDPSIDTQYF.

This clonotype was counted only a few times. This chain connects TRBV10-3 to TRBJ2-5; 7 bases align to TRBD1. With V trimmed by 4 bases and J by 2 bases, 4 bases remained unmatched. The CDR3 loop spans 14 amino acids. Germline CDR1 is ENHRY and CDR2 is SYGVKD. As DNA, the CDR3 is TGTGCCATCAGTGGCCGACAGGGTCAAGAGACCCAGTACTTC. It codes for CAISGRQGQETQYF.

Note on this clonotype: The junction departs from germline at one end; a sequencing error may be responsible. V usage is TRBV4-2 and J usage is TRBJ1-1; D ambiguous. This CDR3 has 13 residues. Germline-derived CDR1 and CDR2 are LGHNA and YNFKEQ. The CDR3 DNA sequence: TGTGCCAGCAGCCAAGATGGAGGAACTGAAGCTTCCTTT. Translating it yields CASSQDGGTEASF.

The gene calls are TRBV25-1 and TRBJ1-2, with 9 bases fitting TRBD1. Germline V gives CDR1 MGHDK, CDR2 SYGVNS. The junction had 6 bases not matched to a gene; V was cut back by 2 bases and J by 8 bases. The CDR3 length is 14 residues. The CDR3 DNA follows: TGTGCCAGCAGTGAAGATTCAACAGGGGGCGGCTACACCTTC. Translating it yields CASSEDSTGGGYTF.

The CDR3 is CASNPTGRDPEAFF. Here the CDR3 DNA reads TGTGCCAGCAACCCGACAGGTCGTGATCCTGAAGCTTTCTTT. The chain combines TRBV6-5 with TRBJ1-1; TRBD1 might be the D (6 bases). Germline V gives CDR1 MNHEY, CDR2 SVGAGI. The CDR3 spans 14 residues. V shed 7 bases and J shed 6 bases, with 18 bases lying between them.

The chain is built from TRBV5-1 and TRBJ2-3, with no clear D. The CDR3 runs to 16 residues. Trimming shortened V by 0 bases and J by 0 bases, and 11 bases separated the two germline ends. Germline V gene sequence: CDR1 SGHRS, CDR2 YFSETQ. This CDR3 is CASSLASGSSTDTQYF. DNA for the CDR3: TGCGCCAGCAGCTTGGCCTCCGGATCAAGCACAGATACGCAGTATTTT.